This note documents a single T cell receptor beta chain sequence. In the source study's methods: Scientists estimated how many nucleated cells there were by amplifying reference gene primers. Here immunoSEQ multiplex PCR was the method, and the copy in TCRdb shows in-frame clones only, minus some. For V, J and clone size, that table is used; D and trimming come from the DNA. This table has some 170,000 clones, approximately 80% appearing once. The data are from a study of blood T cell repertoires in COVID-19. Overall study: Samples taken during acute and convalescent COVID-19 were collected in the United States, Italy and Spain. PBMCs, B-cell-depleted T cells, or T cells were the source of the cDNA or gDNA that made up the material.

Germline-derived CDR1 and CDR2 are SQVTM and ANQGSEA. V dropped 4 bases and J dropped 6; count of bases not matched to a gene: 4. This CDR3 contains 12 residues. Sequencing was done on a sample of peripheral blood. This clonotype was obtained from a human donor in a cohort sampled during active COVID-19. The V call is TRBV29-1, the J call TRBJ1-1; TRBD1 matches at 8 bases. The chain's CDR3 is CSVGTGRSEAFF. DNA of the CDR3: TGCAGCGTTGGGACAGGGAGGTCTGAAGCTTTCTTT.